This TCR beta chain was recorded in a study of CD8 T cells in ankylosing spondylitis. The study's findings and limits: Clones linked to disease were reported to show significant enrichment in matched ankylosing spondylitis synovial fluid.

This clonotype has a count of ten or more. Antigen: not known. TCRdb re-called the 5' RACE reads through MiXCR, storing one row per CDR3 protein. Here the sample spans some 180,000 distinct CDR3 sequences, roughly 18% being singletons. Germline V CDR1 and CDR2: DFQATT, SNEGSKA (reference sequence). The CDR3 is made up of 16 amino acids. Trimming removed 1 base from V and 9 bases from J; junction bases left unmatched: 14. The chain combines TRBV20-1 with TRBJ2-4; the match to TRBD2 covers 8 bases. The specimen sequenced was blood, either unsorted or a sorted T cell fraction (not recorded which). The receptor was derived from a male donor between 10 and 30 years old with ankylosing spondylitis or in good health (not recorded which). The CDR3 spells CSARAPRGLGWGIQYF. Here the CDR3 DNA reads TGCAGTGCTAGAGCCCCAAGGGGACTAGGATGGGGCATTCAGTACTTC.